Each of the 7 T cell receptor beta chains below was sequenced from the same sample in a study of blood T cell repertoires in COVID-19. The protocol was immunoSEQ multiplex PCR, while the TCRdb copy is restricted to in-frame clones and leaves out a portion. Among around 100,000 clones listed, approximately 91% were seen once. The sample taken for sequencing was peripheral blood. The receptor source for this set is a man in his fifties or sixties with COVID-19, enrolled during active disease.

CDR3 bases: TGTGCCAGCAGTTCAAACACTGAAGCTTTCTTT. The encoded protein is CASSSNTEAFF. The J gene is TRBJ1-1, the V gene TRBV28, with D unclear. The CDR3 runs 11 residues. Trimming left V 4 bases short and J 2 bases short, with 2 bases between. Germline values: CDR1 MDHEN, CDR2 SYDVKM. The whole variable domain, filled in from reference TRBV28 and TRBJ1-1, reads DVKVTQSSRYLVKRTGEKVFLECVQDMDHENMFWYRQDPGLGLRLIYFSYDVKMKEKGDIPEGYSVSREKKERFSLILESASTNQTSMYLCASSSNTEAFFGQGTRLTVV.

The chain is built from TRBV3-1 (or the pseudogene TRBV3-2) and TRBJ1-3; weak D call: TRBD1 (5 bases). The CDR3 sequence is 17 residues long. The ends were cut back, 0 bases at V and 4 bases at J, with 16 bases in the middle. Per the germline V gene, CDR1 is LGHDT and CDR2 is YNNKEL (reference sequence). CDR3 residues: CASSQDRQGLSGNTIYF. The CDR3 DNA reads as TGTGCCAGCAGCCAAGATCGGCAGGGACTGTCCGGAAACACCATATATTTT.

DNA for the CDR3: TGTGCCAGCAGCCCGACGGGGACAGGAGTCTACGAGCAGTACTTC. Encoded protein: CASSPTGTGVYEQYF. The chain joins TRBV7-2 to TRBJ2-7; 8 bases match TRBD1. The J segment lost 3 bases and the V segment lost 5 bases, leaving 9 bases of the junction unmatched. CDR1 is SGHTA and CDR2 is FQGNSA in the germline V gene. This CDR3 contains 15 residues.

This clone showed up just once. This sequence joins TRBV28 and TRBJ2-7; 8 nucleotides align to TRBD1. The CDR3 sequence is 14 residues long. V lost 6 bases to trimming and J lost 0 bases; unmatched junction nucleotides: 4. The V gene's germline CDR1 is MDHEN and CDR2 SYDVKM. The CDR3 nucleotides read TGTGCCAGCAGGGGACAGGTGATCTCCTACGAGCAGTACTTC. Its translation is CASRGQVISYEQYF.

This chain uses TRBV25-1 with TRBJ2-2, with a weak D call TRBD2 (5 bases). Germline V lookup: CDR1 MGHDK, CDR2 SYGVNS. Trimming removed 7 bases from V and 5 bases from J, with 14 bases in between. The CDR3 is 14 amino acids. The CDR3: CASMVPGLTGELFF. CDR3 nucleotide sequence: TGTGCCAGCATGGTACCGGGATTGACCGGGGAGCTGTTTTTT.

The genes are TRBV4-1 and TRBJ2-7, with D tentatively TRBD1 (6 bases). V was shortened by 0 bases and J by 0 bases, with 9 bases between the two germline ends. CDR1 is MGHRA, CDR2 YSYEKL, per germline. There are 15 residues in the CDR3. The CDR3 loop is CASSQEGDTSYEQYF. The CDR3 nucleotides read TGCGCCAGCAGCCAAGAGGGGGACACCTCCTACGAGCAGTACTTC.

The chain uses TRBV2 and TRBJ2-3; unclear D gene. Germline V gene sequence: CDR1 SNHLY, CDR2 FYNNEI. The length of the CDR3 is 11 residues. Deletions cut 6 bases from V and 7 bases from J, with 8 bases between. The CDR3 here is CASSYLNTQYF. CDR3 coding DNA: TGTGCCAGCAGCTACTTAAATACGCAGTATTTT. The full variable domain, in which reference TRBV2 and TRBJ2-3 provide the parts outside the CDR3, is EPEVTQTPSHQVTQMGQEVILRCVPISNHLYFYWYRQILGQKVEFLVSFYNNEISEKSEIFDDQFSVERPDGSNFTLKIRSTKLEDSAMYFCASSYLNTQYFGPGTRLTVL.